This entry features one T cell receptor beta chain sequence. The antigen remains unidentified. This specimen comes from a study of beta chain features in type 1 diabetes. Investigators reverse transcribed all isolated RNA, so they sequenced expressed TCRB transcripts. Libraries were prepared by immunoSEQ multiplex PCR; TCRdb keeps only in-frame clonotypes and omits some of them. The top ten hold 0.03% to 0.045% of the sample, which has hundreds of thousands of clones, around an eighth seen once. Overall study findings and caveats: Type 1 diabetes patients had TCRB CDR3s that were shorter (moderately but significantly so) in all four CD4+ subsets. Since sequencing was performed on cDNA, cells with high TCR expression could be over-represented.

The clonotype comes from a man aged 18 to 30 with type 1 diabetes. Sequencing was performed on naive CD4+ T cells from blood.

The CDR3, as DNA: TGTGCCAGCAGCTCTCCGGGACAGTACTATGGCTACACCTTC. Translation gives CASSSPGQYYGYTF. The J gene is TRBJ1-2, the V gene TRBV5-6; 7 bases align to TRBD1. The CDR3 covers 14 residues. The V and J ends lost 3 bases and 3 bases, in that order; junction bases with no gene match: 5. In germline, CDR1 is SGHDT, CDR2 YYEEEE. Full variable domain (missing parts from reference TRBV5-6 and TRBJ1-2): DAGVTQSPTHLIKTRGQQVTLRCSPKSGHDTVSWYQQALGQGPQFIFQYYEEEERQRGNFPDRFSGHQFPNYSSELNVNALLLGDSALYLCASSSPGQYYGYTFGSGTRLTVV.